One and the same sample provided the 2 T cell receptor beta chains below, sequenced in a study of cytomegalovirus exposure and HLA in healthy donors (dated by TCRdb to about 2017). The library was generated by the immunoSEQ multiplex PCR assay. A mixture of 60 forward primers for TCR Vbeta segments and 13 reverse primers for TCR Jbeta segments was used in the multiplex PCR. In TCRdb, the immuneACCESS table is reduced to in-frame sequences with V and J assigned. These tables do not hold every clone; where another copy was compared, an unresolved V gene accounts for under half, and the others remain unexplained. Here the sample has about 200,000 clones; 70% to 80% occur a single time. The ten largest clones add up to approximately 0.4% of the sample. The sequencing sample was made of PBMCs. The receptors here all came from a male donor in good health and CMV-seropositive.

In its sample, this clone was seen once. CDR3 DNA: TGTGCCAGCAGCTTGAGGGCAGGGGCCCTGAACACTGAAGCTTTCTTT. It encodes CASSLRAGALNTEAFF. The chain uses TRBV5-6 and TRBJ1-1; D perhaps matches TRBD1 (6 bases). V was pared by 1 base and J by 0 bases, with 13 bases between. Germline V gene lookup returns CDR1 SGHDT and CDR2 YYEEEE. The CDR3 is 16 residues long.

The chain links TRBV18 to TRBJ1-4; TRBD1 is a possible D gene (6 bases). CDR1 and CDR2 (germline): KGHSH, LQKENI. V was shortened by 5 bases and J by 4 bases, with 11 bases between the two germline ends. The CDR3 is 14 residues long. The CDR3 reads CASSEDRDNEKLFF. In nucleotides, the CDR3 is TGTGCCAGCTCAGAGGACAGAGATAATGAAAAACTGTTTTTT.